This T cell receptor (beta chain) appears in the sequencing data of a study of shared clonotypes between healthy human individuals. Turning to the study itself: Contributing individuals were a couple of females and three males aged 18 to 49. Three CD4 naive, three CD4 memory, two CD8 naive and one CD8 memory plate were used per donor.

Researchers ran the assay at a deep level. Authors' methods: ImmunoSEQ junction-only sequences lacked quality scores, so their filtering differed. Repertoires were generated with immunoSEQ multiplex PCR, while TCRdb's copy carries only in-frame clones and drops some. The V and J calls and clone size come from that table; D and trimming were worked out from the DNA. The sample contains 2 million or so clones, 85% to 95% of which appear only once. The CDR3 runs 16 residues. V lost 3 bases, J lost 12 bases, and 24 bases lay in between. Looked up from germline, CDR1 is LNHNV and CDR2 is YYDKDF (reference sequence).

Specimen: naive CD4+ T cells sorted from blood. Documented subset: CD45RA+ positively selected. J is TRBJ2-1 and V is TRBV15; TRBD2 might be the D (5 bases). This receptor was obtained from a young man in good health. CDR3 region: CATSSILALRSGGQFF. The CDR3, as DNA: TGTGCCACCAGCAGTATCCTAGCCCTTCGATCCGGAGGGCAGTTCTTC.